The rows below give T cell receptor beta chains drawn from one sample of a study of blood T cell repertoires in COVID-19. Produced via immunoSEQ multiplex PCR; TCRdb's table is partial and in-frame only. The sample lists 100,000 to 150,000 clones; about 74% were seen once. Material for sequencing was peripheral blood. These receptors all stem from a man at least 80 years old with COVID-19, enrolled during active disease. Each CDR3 is given with its conserved first and last residue. A D gene is named only where the DNA matches it firmly. Clone size is not always given. Where it is, it says once, few, many or a class for expanded clones.

length: 15
V: TRBV6-5
J: TRBJ2-3
D: TRBD1
size: -
CDR3: CASSYSTGVRDTQYF
DNA: TGTGCCAGCAGTTACTCGACAGGGGTCAGGGATACGCAGTATTTT

length: 17
V: TRBV7-6
J: TRBJ2-1
D: -
size: -
CDR3: CASSLLKGGSSYNEQFF
DNA: TGTGCCAGCAGCCTACTAAAGGGGGGGAGCTCCTACAATGAGCAGTTCTTC

length: 18
V: TRBV9
J: TRBJ2-6
D: -
size: -
CDR3: CASSVVQAESSGANVLTF
DNA: TGTGCCAGCAGCGTAGTTCAAGCTGAGAGCTCTGGGGCCAACGTCCTGACTTTC

length: 15
V: TRBV24-1
J: TRBJ2-1
D: -
size: -
CDR3: CATSLGGGEMNEQFF
DNA: TGTGCCACCAGTTTAGGGGGCGGGGAGATGAATGAGCAGTTCTTC

length: 14
V: TRBV9
J: TRBJ1-2
D: -
size: -
CDR3: CASRGVGGSYGYTF
DNA: TGTGCCAGCAGAGGCGTCGGGGGGAGCTATGGCTACACCTTC

length: 14
V: TRBV28
J: TRBJ2-7
D: -
size: few
CDR3: CASSLFGSNYEQYF
DNA: TGTGCCAGCAGTTTATTCGGGAGTAACTACGAGCAGTACTTC

length: 14
V: TRBV6-5
J: TRBJ1-1
D: -
size: many
CDR3: CASSYRAGNTEAFF
DNA: TGTGCCAGCAGTTATAGAGCGGGGAACACTGAAGCTTTCTTT

length: 15
V: TRBV18
J: TRBJ2-7
D: TRBD2
size: -
CDR3: CASSPPAGANYEQYF
DNA: TGTGCCAGCTCACCACCAGCGGGAGCGAACTACGAGCAGTACTTC

length: 15
V: TRBV19
J: TRBJ2-2
D: TRBD2
size: few
CDR3: CASKKREAPTGELFF
DNA: TGTGCCAGTAAAAAGCGGGAGGCCCCCACCGGGGAGCTGTTTTTT

length: 14
V: TRBV5-8
J: TRBJ2-5
D: TRBD2
size: -
CDR3: CASSLRSGSETQYF
DNA: TGTGCCAGCAGCTTACGTAGCGGGAGCGAGACCCAGTACTTC

length: 12
V: TRBV19
J: TRBJ1-5
D: -
size: -
CDR3: CASSIPGGPQHF
DNA: TGTGCCAGTAGTATCCCGGGGGGGCCCCAGCATTTT

length: 18
V: TRBV28
J: TRBJ2-7
D: TRBD2
size: once
CDR3: CASSFLGLAGGLAYEQYF
DNA: TGTGCCAGCAGTTTCCTGGGACTAGCGGGAGGCCTAGCCTACGAGCAGTACTTC

length: 14
V: TRBV30
J: TRBJ2-7
D: TRBD2
size: -
CDR3: CAWSYAGGREEQYF
DNA: TGTGCCTGGAGTTATGCGGGAGGGCGAGAAGAGCAGTACTTC

length: 14
V: TRBV2
J: TRBJ1-5
D: TRBD1
size: -
CDR3: CASTPTGGDQPQHF
DNA: TGTGCCAGCACCCCGACAGGGGGCGATCAGCCCCAGCATTTT

length: 13
V: TRBV19
J: TRBJ2-4
D: -
size: few
CDR3: CASRQGPQNIQYF
DNA: TGTGCCAGTAGACAGGGTCCCCAAAACATTCAGTACTTC

length: 14
V: TRBV9
J: TRBJ1-2
D: -
size: -
CDR3: CASAPEPTNYGYTF
DNA: TGTGCCAGCGCTCCCGAGCCGACTAACTATGGCTACACCTTC

length: 14
V: TRBV5-1
J: TRBJ2-5
D: -
size: -
CDR3: CASSSDSTQETQYF
DNA: TGCGCCAGCAGCTCGGACTCGACGCAAGAGACCCAGTACTTC

length: 15
V: TRBV5-4
J: TRBJ1-1
D: TRBD1
size: -
CDR3: CASSRVGTGNTEAFF
DNA: TGTGCCAGCAGCCGGGTTGGGACAGGGAACACTGAAGCTTTCTTT

length: 15
V: TRBV5-1
J: TRBJ2-1
D: -
size: -
CDR3: CASSPTVVSGPEQFF
DNA: TGCGCCAGCAGCCCAACGGTAGTGAGCGGCCCTGAGCAGTTCTTC

length: 11
V: TRBV28
J: TRBJ2-1
D: -
size: -
CDR3: CASSRYNEQFF
DNA: TGTGCCAGCAGCCGCTACAATGAGCAGTTCTTC

length: 15
V: TRBV3-1/TRBV3-2
J: TRBJ1-6
D: TRBD1
size: -
CDR3: CASSQGQGFFSPLHF
DNA: TGTGCCAGCAGCCAAGGACAGGGTTTCTTTTCACCCCTCCACTTT

length: 13
V: TRBV10-3
J: TRBJ2-7
D: -
size: -
CDR3: CAISLQGGYEQYF
DNA: TGTGCCATCAGCCTTCAGGGTGGGTACGAGCAGTACTTC

length: 14
V: TRBV11-2
J: TRBJ2-7
D: TRBD2
size: -
CDR3: CASSLGLAGYEQYF
DNA: TGTGCCAGCAGCTTAGGACTAGCGGGATACGAGCAGTACTTC

length: 13
V: TRBV6-5
J: TRBJ1-3
D: -
size: -
CDR3: CASLSAPGNTIYF
DNA: TGTGCCAGCCTATCTGCACCTGGAAACACCATATATTTT

length: 14
V: TRBV19
J: TRBJ2-3
D: TRBD2
size: -
CDR3: CASSSRGRTDTQYF
DNA: TGTGCCAGTAGTAGTCGCGGGAGGACAGATACGCAGTATTTT